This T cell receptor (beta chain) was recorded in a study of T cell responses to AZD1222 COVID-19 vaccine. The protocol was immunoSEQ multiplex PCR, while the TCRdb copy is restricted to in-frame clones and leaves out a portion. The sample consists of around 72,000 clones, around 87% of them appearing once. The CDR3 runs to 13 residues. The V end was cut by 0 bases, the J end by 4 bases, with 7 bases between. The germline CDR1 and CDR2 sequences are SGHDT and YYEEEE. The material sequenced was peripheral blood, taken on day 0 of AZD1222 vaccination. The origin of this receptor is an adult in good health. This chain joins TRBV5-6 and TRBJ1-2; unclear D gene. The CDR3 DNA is TGTGCCAGCAGCTTGGTGGAGGTCTATGGCTACACCTTC. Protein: CASSLVEVYGYTF.